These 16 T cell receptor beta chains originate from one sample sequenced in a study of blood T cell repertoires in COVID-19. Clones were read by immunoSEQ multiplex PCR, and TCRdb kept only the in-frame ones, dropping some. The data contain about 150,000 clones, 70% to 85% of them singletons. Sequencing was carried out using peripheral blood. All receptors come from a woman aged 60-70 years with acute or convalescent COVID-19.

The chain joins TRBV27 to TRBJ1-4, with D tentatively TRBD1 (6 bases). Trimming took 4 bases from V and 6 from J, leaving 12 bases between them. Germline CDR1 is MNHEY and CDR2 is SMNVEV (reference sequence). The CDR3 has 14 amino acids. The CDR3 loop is CASSSAGAYEKLFF. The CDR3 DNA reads TGTGCCAGCAGTTCGGCGGGGGCGTATGAAAAACTGTTTTTT.

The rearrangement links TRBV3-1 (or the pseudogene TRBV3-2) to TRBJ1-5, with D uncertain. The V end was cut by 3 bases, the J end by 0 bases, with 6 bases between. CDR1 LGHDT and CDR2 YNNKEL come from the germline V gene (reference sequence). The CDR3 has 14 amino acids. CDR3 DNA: TGTGCCAGCAGCCAGAGGAATAGCAATCAGCCCCAGCATTTT. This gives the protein CASSQRNSNQPQHF.

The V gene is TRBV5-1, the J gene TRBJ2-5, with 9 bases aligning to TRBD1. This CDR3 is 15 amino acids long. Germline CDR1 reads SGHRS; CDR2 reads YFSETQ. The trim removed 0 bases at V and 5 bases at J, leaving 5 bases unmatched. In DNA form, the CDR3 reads TGCGCCAGCAGCTTGGTTACAGGGGGCGAGGAGACCCAGTACTTC. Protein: CASSLVTGGEETQYF.

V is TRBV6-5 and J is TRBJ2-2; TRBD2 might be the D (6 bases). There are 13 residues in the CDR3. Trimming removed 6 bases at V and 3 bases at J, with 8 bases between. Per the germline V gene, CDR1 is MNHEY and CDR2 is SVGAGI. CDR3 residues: CASRGTYTGELFF. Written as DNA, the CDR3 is TGTGCCAGCAGAGGGACTTACACCGGGGAGCTGTTTTTT.

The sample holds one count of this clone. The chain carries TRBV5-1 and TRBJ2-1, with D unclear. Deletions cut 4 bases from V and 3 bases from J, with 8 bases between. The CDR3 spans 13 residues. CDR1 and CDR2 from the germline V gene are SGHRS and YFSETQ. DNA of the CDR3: TGCGCCAGCAGCCGTGTCTACTACAATGAGCAGTTCTTC. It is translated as CASSRVYYNEQFF.

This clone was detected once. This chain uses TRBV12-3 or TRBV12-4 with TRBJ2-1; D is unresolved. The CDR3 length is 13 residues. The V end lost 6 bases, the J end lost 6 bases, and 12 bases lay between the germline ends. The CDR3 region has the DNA TGTGCCAGCAGCCTCAGGCAGCTCAATGAGCAGTTCTTC. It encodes CASSLRQLNEQFF.

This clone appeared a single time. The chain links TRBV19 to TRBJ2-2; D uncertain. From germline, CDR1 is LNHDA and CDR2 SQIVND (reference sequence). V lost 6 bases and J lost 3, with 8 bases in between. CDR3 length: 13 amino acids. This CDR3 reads CASSHRDTGELFF. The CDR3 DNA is TGTGCCAGTAGCCATCGGGACACCGGGGAGCTGTTTTTT.

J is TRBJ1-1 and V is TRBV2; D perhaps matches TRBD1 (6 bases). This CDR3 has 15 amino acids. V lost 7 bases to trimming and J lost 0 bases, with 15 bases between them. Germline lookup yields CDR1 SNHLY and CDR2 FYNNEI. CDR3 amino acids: CASTEGGTMNTEAFF. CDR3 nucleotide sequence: TGTGCCAGCACCGAAGGGGGGACTATGAACACTGAAGCTTTCTTT.

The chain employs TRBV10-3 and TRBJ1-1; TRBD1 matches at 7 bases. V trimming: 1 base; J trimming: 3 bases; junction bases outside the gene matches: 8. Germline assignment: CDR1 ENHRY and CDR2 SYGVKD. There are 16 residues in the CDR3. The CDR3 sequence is CAISEFAAGGYTEAFF. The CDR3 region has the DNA TGTGCCATCAGTGAGTTTGCGGCAGGGGGGTACACTGAAGCTTTCTTT.

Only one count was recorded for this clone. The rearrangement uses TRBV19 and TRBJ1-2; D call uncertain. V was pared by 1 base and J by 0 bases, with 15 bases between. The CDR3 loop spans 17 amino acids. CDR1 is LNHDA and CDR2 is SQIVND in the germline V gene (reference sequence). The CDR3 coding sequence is TGTGCCAGTAGTATAGTGATGAGGAGCTTATCTAACTATGGCTACACCTTC. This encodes CASSIVMRSLSNYGYTF.

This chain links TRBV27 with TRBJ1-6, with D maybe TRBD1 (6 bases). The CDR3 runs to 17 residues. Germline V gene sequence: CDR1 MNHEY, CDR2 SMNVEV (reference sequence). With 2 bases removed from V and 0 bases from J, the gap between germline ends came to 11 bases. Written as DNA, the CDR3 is TGTGCCAGCAGTTTAATCACAGGGTACTCCTATAATTCACCCCTCCACTTT. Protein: CASSLITGYSYNSPLHF.

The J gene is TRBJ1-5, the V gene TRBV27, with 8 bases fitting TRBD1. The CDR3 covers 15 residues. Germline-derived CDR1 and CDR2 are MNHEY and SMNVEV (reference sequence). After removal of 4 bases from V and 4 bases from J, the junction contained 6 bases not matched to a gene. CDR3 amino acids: CASSWTGNGNQPQHF. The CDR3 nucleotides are TGTGCCAGCAGTTGGACAGGGAACGGTAATCAGCCCCAGCATTTT.

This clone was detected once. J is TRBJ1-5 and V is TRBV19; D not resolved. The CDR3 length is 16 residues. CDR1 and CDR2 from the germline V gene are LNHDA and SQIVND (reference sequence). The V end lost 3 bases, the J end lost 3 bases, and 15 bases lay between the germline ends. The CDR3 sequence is CASSISPAGVNQPQHF. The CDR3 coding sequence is TGTGCCAGTAGTATTTCCCCGGCTGGAGTCAATCAGCCCCAGCATTTT.

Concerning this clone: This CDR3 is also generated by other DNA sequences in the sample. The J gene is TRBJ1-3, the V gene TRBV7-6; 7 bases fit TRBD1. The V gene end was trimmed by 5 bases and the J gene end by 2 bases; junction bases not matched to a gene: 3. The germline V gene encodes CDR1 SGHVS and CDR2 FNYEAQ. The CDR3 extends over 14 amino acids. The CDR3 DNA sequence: TGTGCCAGCAGCCCAGGGACAGCTGGAAACACCATATATTTT. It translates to CASSPGTAGNTIYF.

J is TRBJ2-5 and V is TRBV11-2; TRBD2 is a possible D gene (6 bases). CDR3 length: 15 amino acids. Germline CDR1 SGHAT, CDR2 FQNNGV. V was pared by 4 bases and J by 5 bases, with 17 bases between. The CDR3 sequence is CASSWGTSTLETQYF. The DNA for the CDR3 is TGTGCCAGCAGCTGGGGGACTTCTACGTTGGAGACCCAGTACTTC.

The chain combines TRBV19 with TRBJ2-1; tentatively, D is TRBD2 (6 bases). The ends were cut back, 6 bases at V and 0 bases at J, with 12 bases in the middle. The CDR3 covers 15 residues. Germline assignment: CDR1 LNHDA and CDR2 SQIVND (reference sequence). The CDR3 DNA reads TGTGCCAGTAGGAGGGCCGGGAGCTCCTACAATGAGCAGTTCTTC. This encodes CASRRAGSSYNEQFF.